Shown below are 12 T cell receptor beta chains from a single sample sequenced in a study of T-cell memory formation after mild COVID-19. One entry per CDR3 protein, called by TCRdb with MiXCR from the 5' RACE reads. Of 150,000 to 200,000 distinct CDR3 sequences listed, roughly 10% are singletons. Specimen: PBMCs or a T cell subset sorted from them (not recorded which). The receptors come from a man aged 18 to 30 who had mild COVID-19 (a few samples of this study predate the infection). Cell type and time point are not known.

This rearrangement joins TRBV18 to TRBJ2-1; 9 bases are shared with TRBD2. Germline CDR1 is KGHSH and CDR2 is LQKENI. The CDR3 runs to 15 residues. V was pared by 8 bases and J by 7 bases, with 12 bases of the junction left unmatched. The chain's CDR3 is CASRHPGLATNEQFF. DNA for the CDR3: TGTGCCAGCCGTCACCCGGGACTAGCTACAAATGAGCAGTTCTTC.

The gene calls are TRBV4-1 and TRBJ1-5; D perhaps matches TRBD1 (6 bases). The V gene's germline CDR1 is MGHRA and CDR2 YSYEKL. The CDR3 runs 17 residues. V gave up 0 bases and J gave up 4 bases, with 16 bases separating them. DNA of the CDR3: TGCGCCAGCAGCCAAGAAGGGGGGCTTCCAGGGAATCAGCCCCAGCATTTT. Translation gives CASSQEGGLPGNQPQHF.

V and J are TRBV4-2 and TRBJ2-6; 11 bases align to TRBD1. V was pared by 7 bases and J by 1 base, with 6 bases of the junction left unmatched. The CDR3 spans 17 residues. Germline-derived CDR1 and CDR2 are LGHNA and YNFKEQ. The CDR3 region is CASTGGQGVSGANVLTF. The CDR3 nucleotides read TGTGCCAGCACGGGGGGACAGGGGGTATCTGGGGCCAACGTCCTGACTTTC.

This chain connects TRBV4-3 to TRBJ2-3; TRBD1 might be the D (5 bases). The CDR3 has 14 amino acids. The germline V gene encodes CDR1 LGHNA and CDR2 YSLEER. V lost 4 bases and J 2 bases, leaving 10 bases between the germline ends. DNA of the CDR3: TGCGCCAGCAGCCCCAGGGTAACCACAGATACGCAGTATTTT. Protein sequence: CASSPRVTTDTQYF.

This clonotype appeared a few times. The V and J genes are TRBV19 and TRBJ1-4; a weak D match, TRBD1 (6 bases). From germline, CDR1 is LNHDA and CDR2 SQIVND (reference sequence). This CDR3 is 14 amino acids long. V was trimmed by 5 bases and J by 7 bases, leaving 14 bases between them. DNA of the CDR3: TGTGCCAGTAGTTTACAGGGTCGTGGTGAAAAACTGTTTTTT. Amino acids: CASSLQGRGEKLFF.

The genes are TRBV20-1 and TRBJ2-2; no clear D. V shed 3 bases and J shed 2 bases, with 13 bases lying between them. Germline V gene sequence: CDR1 DFQATT, CDR2 SNEGSKA (reference sequence). The CDR3 extends over 15 amino acids. DNA for the CDR3: TGCAGTGCTAGCTGGGGAACACTTAACACCGGGGAGCTGTTTTTT. It is translated as CSASWGTLNTGELFF.

This clonotype has a handful of counts. The chain has TRBV7-9 and TRBJ2-5, with 7 bases fitting TRBD1. Germline V gene sequence: CDR1 SEHNR, CDR2 FQNEAQ (reference sequence). V was pared by 1 base and J by 2 bases, with 7 bases of the junction left unmatched. CDR3 length equals 16 residues. Here the CDR3 reads CASSLGQGGGQETQYF. CDR3 bases: TGTGCCAGCAGCTTAGGCCAAGGGGGCGGACAAGAGACCCAGTACTTC.

This chain uses TRBV4-3 with TRBJ2-7; D possibly corresponds to TRBD2 (6 bases). The CDR3 is 14 residues long. Germline V gives CDR1 LGHNA, CDR2 YSLEER. The V gene lost 4 bases and the J gene lost 0 bases, with 10 bases spanning the gap. The CDR3 loop reads CASSRDSSSYEQYF. DNA for the CDR3: TGCGCCAGCAGCCGGGACTCGAGCTCCTACGAGCAGTACTTC.

This sequence joins TRBV6-6 and TRBJ1-2, with 8 positions matching TRBD1. The length of the CDR3 is 13 residues. CDR1 and CDR2 (germline): MNHNY, SVGAGI (reference sequence). The J segment lost 7 bases and the V segment lost 5 bases, leaving 6 bases of the junction unmatched. CDR3 coding DNA: TGTGCCAGCAGTCCCACAGGGGGAGTTGGCTACACCTTC. It codes for CASSPTGGVGYTF.

This rearrangement joins TRBV6-1 to TRBJ2-7; D is undetermined. Trimming shortened V by 6 bases and J by 5 bases, and 8 bases separated the two germline ends. The germline gives CDR1 MNHNS, CDR2 SASEGT. The CDR3 is 11 amino acids. CDR3 in amino acids: CASRVRNEQYF. The CDR3 region has the DNA TGTGCCAGCAGAGTCAGGAACGAGCAGTACTTC.

The chain is built from TRBV5-1 and TRBJ1-6, with D hard to call. Germline CDR1 and CDR2: SGHRS and YFSETQ. V was pared by 0 bases and J by 7 bases, with 8 bases between. The CDR3 spans 14 residues. CDR3 DNA sequence: TGCGCCAGCAGCTTGGACAGCAGAAATTCACCCCTCCACTTT. Its protein is CASSLDSRNSPLHF.

This clonotype was recorded at least ten times. The rearrangement joins TRBV28 to TRBJ2-7; D is undetermined. Germline assignment: CDR1 MDHEN and CDR2 SYDVKM. The CDR3 is 13 residues long. V was clipped by 6 bases and J by 3 bases, with 12 bases between them. CDR3 amino acids: CASRPSEIYEQYV. CDR3 sequence (DNA): TGTGCCAGCAGGCCGTCAGAAATCTACGAGCAGTACGTC.